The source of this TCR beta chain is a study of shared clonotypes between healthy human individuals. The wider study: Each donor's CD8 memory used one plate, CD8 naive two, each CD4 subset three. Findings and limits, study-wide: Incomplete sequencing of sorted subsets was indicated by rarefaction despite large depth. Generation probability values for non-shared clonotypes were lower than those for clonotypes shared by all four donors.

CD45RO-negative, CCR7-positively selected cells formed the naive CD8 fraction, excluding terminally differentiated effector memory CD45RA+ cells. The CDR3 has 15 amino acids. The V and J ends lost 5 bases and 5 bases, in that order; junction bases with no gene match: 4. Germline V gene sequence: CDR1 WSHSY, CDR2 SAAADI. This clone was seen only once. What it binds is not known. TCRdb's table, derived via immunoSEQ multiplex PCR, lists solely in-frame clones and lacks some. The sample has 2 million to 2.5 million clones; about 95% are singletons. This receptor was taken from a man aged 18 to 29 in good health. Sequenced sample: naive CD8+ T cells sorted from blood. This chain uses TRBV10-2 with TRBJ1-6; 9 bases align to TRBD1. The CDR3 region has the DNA TGCGCCAGCAGTAACAGGGGGCCTCATAATTCACCCCTCCACTTT. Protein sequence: CASSNRGPHNSPLHF.